This entry lists 27 T cell receptor beta chains sequenced from one sample in a study of shared clonotypes between healthy human individuals. Here immunoSEQ multiplex PCR was the method, and the copy in TCRdb shows in-frame clones only, minus some. The table includes more than 500,000 clones, approximately 94% detected once. The specimen sequenced was naive CD4+ T cells sorted from blood. Subset in this sample: CD45RA+ positively selected. Every receptor here comes from a woman aged 25 to 45 in good health.

V usage is TRBV28 and J usage is TRBJ1-5; 8 bases align to TRBD1. The CDR3 consists of 14 residues. From germline, CDR1 is MDHEN and CDR2 SYDVKM. Trimming cost V 2 bases and J 7 bases; bases outside gene matches: 4. CDR3 sequence reads: CASSLTTGAQPQHF. CDR3 nucleotides: TGTGCCAGCAGTTTAACGACAGGGGCCCAGCCCCAGCATTTT.

This sequence joins TRBV13 and TRBJ1-1; tentative D call: TRBD1 (6 bases). The germline V and J ends were trimmed by 5 bases and 8 bases, with 24 bases remaining between them. CDR3 length equals 16 residues. Germline CDR1 is PRHDT and CDR2 is FYEKMQ (reference sequence). The CDR3 bases are TGTGCCAGCAGCCTACAGACCCCCGGGGGCGGGGGCGAAGCTTTCTTT. This encodes CASSLQTPGGGGEAFF.

The gene calls are TRBV6-6 and TRBJ1-4; D remains unclear. Germline V gene sequence: CDR1 MNHNY, CDR2 SVGAGI (reference sequence). The V and J ends lost 5 bases and 7 bases respectively, with 17 bases between them. The CDR3 covers 15 residues. CDR3 amino acids: CASSDQMWVVEKLFF. The CDR3 bases are TGTGCCAGCAGTGACCAGATGTGGGTAGTTGAAAAACTGTTTTTT.

The chain recombines TRBV6-5 with TRBJ1-1, with 11 bases that match TRBD1. This CDR3 has 13 amino acids. Germline CDR1 MNHEY, CDR2 SVGAGI. The CDR3 DNA is TGTGCGTCGGACAGGGGGCCGAACACTGAAGCTTTCTTT. This encodes CASDRGPNTEAFF.

The chain links TRBV6-4 to TRBJ2-7; D possibly corresponds to TRBD2 (7 bases). Germline values: CDR1 MRHNA, CDR2 SNTAGT. The CDR3 runs to 14 residues. V shed 5 bases and J shed 4 bases, with 15 bases lying between them. As DNA, the CDR3 is TGTGCCAGCAGTACCCCGGAGGGGGGGTACGAGCAGTACTTC. The encoded protein is CASSTPEGGYEQYF.

The gene calls are TRBV2 and TRBJ1-2; tentative D call: TRBD1 (5 bases). CDR1 and CDR2 from the germline V gene are SNHLY and FYNNEI. Trimming took off 3 bases at V and 6 bases at J, with 11 bases between the two ends. This CDR3 is built from 13 residues. CDR3 nucleotides: TGTGCCAGCAGTGATGGGGGGTGGGATGGCTACACCTTC. This sequence encodes CASSDGGWDGYTF.

The chain has TRBV4-1 and TRBJ1-2; D is uncertain. Germline V CDR1 and CDR2: MGHRA, YSYEKL. The V end was cut by 4 bases, the J end by 0 bases, with 12 bases between. This CDR3 region has 15 residues. CDR3: CASSPSAYPNYGYTF. CDR3 DNA sequence: TGCGCCAGCAGCCCTTCAGCATACCCTAACTATGGCTACACCTTC.

With respect to this clone: The same CDR3 is also encoded by other DNA sequences in this sample. J is TRBJ2-7 and V is TRBV28; unclear D gene. The CDR3 covers 12 residues. V lost 2 bases and J lost 7, with 9 bases in between. Germline V lookup: CDR1 MDHEN, CDR2 SYDVKM. The CDR3 DNA reads as TGTGCCAGCAGTTTAGGGCGTGGAGAGCAGTACTTC. Protein: CASSLGRGEQYF.

V usage is TRBV28 and J usage is TRBJ2-7; weak D call: TRBD2 (6 bases). This CDR3 spans 16 amino acids. V lost 2 bases, J lost 2 bases, and 16 bases lay in between. From germline, CDR1 is MDHEN and CDR2 SYDVKM. CDR3 loop: CASSLGGTPKPYEQYF. Here the CDR3 DNA reads TGTGCCAGCAGTTTAGGAGGGACCCCGAAACCCTACGAGCAGTACTTC.

The J gene is TRBJ2-3, the V gene TRBV29-1; tentative D call: TRBD2 (6 bases). Looked up from germline, CDR1 is SQVTM and CDR2 is ANQGSEA. V was clipped by 1 base and J by 6 bases, with 8 bases between them. This CDR3 is built from 12 residues. As DNA, the CDR3 is TGCAGCGTTGAAGTCGGGAGTGATACGCAGTATTTT. Its protein is CSVEVGSDTQYF.

The chain uses TRBV5-4 and TRBJ2-1; D is uncertain. V was clipped by 3 bases and J by 7 bases, with 17 bases between them. The CDR3 is 15 residues long. Germline V gene data show CDR1 as SGHNT and CDR2 as YYREEE (reference sequence). In DNA form, the CDR3 reads TGTGCCAGCAGCTCGGACCAACGGTCTCGGAATGAGCAGTTCTTC. Its protein is CASSSDQRSRNEQFF.

The rearrangement joins TRBV5-5 to TRBJ2-6; D is undetermined. This CDR3 region has 16 residues. CDR1 and CDR2 from the germline V gene are SGHKS and YYEKEE (reference sequence). The V end was cut by 4 bases, the J end by 0 bases, with 11 bases between. The DNA for the CDR3 is TGTGCCAGCAGCGTAATTTCGGGCTCTGGGGCCAACGTCCTGACTTTC. Encoded protein: CASSVISGSGANVLTF.

The V gene is TRBV28, the J gene TRBJ2-3; TRBD1 matches at 10 bases. With 10 bases clipped from V and 1 base from J, the junction kept 11 bases outside the gene matches. Germline loops: CDR1 MDHEN, CDR2 SYDVKM. The CDR3 has 16 residues. In DNA, the CDR3 is TGTGCCACCAGACCGGGACAGGGGAAGGGCACAGATACGCAGTATTTT. Protein: CATRPGQGKGTDTQYF. Full variable domain (rest looked up from reference TRBV28 and TRBJ2-3): DVKVTQSSRYLVKRTGEKVFLECVQDMDHENMFWYRQDPGLGLRLIYFSYDVKMKEKGDIPEGYSVSREKKERFSLILESASTNQTSMYLCATRPGQGKGTDTQYFGPGTRLTVL.

The gene calls are TRBV11-2 and TRBJ2-5, with unresolved D. The assigned J gene may be wrong: the sequence end matches TRBJ2-7 better. Germline CDR1 is SGHAT and CDR2 is FQNNGV. CDR3 length: 17 residues. This chain's CDR3 is CASSPSPVGKTSYEQYF. CDR3 nucleotide sequence: TGTGCCAGCAGCCCCTCCCCCGTGGGGAAAACCTCCTACGAGCAGTACTTC.

This rearrangement joins TRBV9 to TRBJ2-7; D is perhaps TRBD2 (5 bases). This CDR3 is built from 15 residues. Trimming left V 3 bases short and J 3 bases short, with 16 bases between. Germline loops: CDR1 SGDLS, CDR2 YYNGEE. The CDR3 here is CASSDGGRALYEQYF. CDR3 coding DNA: TGTGCCAGCAGCGACGGCGGGCGGGCCCTCTACGAGCAGTACTTC.

The rearrangement joins TRBV5-1 to TRBJ2-4; D possibly corresponds to TRBD2 (5 bases). CDR1 is SGHRS and CDR2 is YFSETQ in the germline V gene. V was clipped by 9 bases and J by 5 bases, with 15 bases between them. The CDR3 has 13 amino acids. The DNA for the CDR3 is TGCGCCACCCGAAGGGAGTATGAAAACATTCAGTACTTC. This codes for CATRREYENIQYF.

This clone appeared once. J is TRBJ1-2 and V is TRBV10-3; the D is unclear. This CDR3 is built from 13 residues. Trimming removed 3 bases from V and 4 bases from J, with 9 bases in between. The V gene's germline CDR1 is ENHRY and CDR2 SYGVKD. The CDR3 nucleotides are TGTGCCATCAGTGAAGACACCATCTATGGCTACACCTTC. This translates into CAISEDTIYGYTF.

The chain couples TRBV30 to TRBJ2-1, with D tentatively TRBD2 (6 bases). The CDR3 consists of 16 residues. Per the germline V gene, CDR1 is GTSNPN and CDR2 is SVGIG (reference sequence). Trimming took off 1 base at V and 0 bases at J, with 13 bases between the two ends. The CDR3 DNA reads as TGTGCCTGGAGTGCACCGGGAGTCGCCTCCTACAATGAGCAGTTCTTC. This sequence encodes CAWSAPGVASYNEQFF. Full variable domain (remainder filled in from reference TRBV30 and TRBJ2-1): SQTIHQWPATLVQPVGSPLSLECTVEGTSNPNLYWYRQAAGRGLQLLFYSVGIGQISSEVPQNLSASRPQDRQFILSSKKLLLSDSGFYLCAWSAPGVASYNEQFFGPGTRLTVL.

This chain uses TRBV9 with TRBJ2-7, with 11 bases fitting TRBD2. CDR1 SGDLS and CDR2 YYNGEE come from the germline V gene. After removal of 0 bases from V and 7 bases from J, the junction contained 6 bases not matched to a gene. The CDR3 consists of 15 residues. The CDR3 loop reads CASSVETSGRGEQYF. Here the CDR3 DNA reads TGTGCCAGCAGCGTAGAAACTAGCGGGAGAGGGGAGCAGTACTTC.

As regards this clone: This CDR3 is also generated by other DNA sequences in the sample. J is TRBJ1-5 and V is TRBV5-1; D unresolved. Trimming removed 2 bases from V and 1 base from J, with 7 bases in between. This CDR3 spans 14 amino acids. Germline CDR1 SGHRS, CDR2 YFSETQ. The CDR3 DNA reads TGCGCCAGCAGCTTCGGCGGAAGCAATCAGCCCCAGCATTTT. This gives the protein CASSFGGSNQPQHF. The entire variable domain, with the rest obtained from reference TRBV5-1 and TRBJ1-5, is as follows: KAGVTQTPRYLIKTRGQQVTLSCSPISGHRSVSWYQQTPGQGLQFLFEYFSETQRNKGNFPGRFSGRQFSNSRSEMNVSTLELGDSALYLCASSFGGSNQPQHFGDGTRLSIL.

The chain combines TRBV5-4 with TRBJ2-7, with 7 bases identical to TRBD1. This CDR3 comprises 15 residues. Germline loops: CDR1 SGHNT, CDR2 YYREEE (reference sequence). Trimming removed 0 bases from V and 5 bases from J; junction bases left unmatched: 8. This chain's CDR3 is CASSLAVGQIHEQYF. Written as DNA, the CDR3 is TGTGCCAGCAGCTTGGCCGTGGGACAGATCCACGAGCAGTACTTC. Using reference TRBV5-4 and TRBJ2-7 for the parts outside the CDR3, the full variable domain is ETGVTQSPTHLIKTRGQQVTLRCSSQSGHNTVSWYQQALGQGPQFIFQYYREEENGRGNFPPRFSGLQFPNYSSELNVNALELDDSALYLCASSLAVGQIHEQYFGPGTRLTVT.

The chain couples TRBV9 to TRBJ2-1; 15 nucleotides agree with TRBD2. V lost 3 bases, J lost 5 bases, and 3 bases stayed unmatched. Germline values: CDR1 SGDLS, CDR2 YYNGEE. The CDR3 loop spans 16 amino acids. The CDR3: CASSGTSGRANNEQFF. In DNA form, the CDR3 reads TGTGCCAGCAGCGGGACTAGCGGGAGGGCCAACAATGAGCAGTTCTTC. Filled out from reference TRBV9 and TRBJ2-1, the complete variable domain reads DSGVTQTPKHLITATGQRVTLRCSPRSGDLSVYWYQQSLDQGLQFLIQYYNGEERAKGNILERFSAQQFPDLHSELNLSSLELGDSALYFCASSGTSGRANNEQFFGPGTRLTVL.

The chain is built from TRBV28 and TRBJ2-2; TRBD2 agrees at 9 bases. Germline V gives CDR1 MDHEN, CDR2 SYDVKM. CDR3 length: 15 residues. With V trimmed by 8 bases and J by 0 bases, 4 bases remained unmatched. The CDR3 spells CASGGGVANTGELFF. The CDR3 nucleotides read TGTGCCAGCGGCGGGGGGGTCGCGAACACCGGGGAGCTGTTTTTT.

This chain uses TRBV11-3 with TRBJ1-2, with D unclear. Germline CDR1 SGHNT, CDR2 YENEEA. The CDR3 contains 16 residues. V was pared by 1 base and J by 3 bases, with 15 bases between. The CDR3 bases are TGTGCCAGCAGCTTAGCCCCCCTGGCAGAGTACTATGGCTACACCTTC. Its protein product is CASSLAPLAEYYGYTF.

This clone was observed a single time. V usage is TRBV4-1 and J usage is TRBJ2-5; TRBD2 agrees at 8 bases. The CDR3 is made up of 20 amino acids. The junction had 18 bases not matched to a gene; V was cut back by 1 base and J by 2 bases. CDR1 is MGHRA, CDR2 YSYEKL, per germline. In nucleotides, the CDR3 is TGCGCCAGCAGCCAAGCGGTCATCGGGGGGGGGCGTGGTTGGCAAGAGACCCAGTACTTC. Amino acid sequence: CASSQAVIGGGRGWQETQYF.

V usage is TRBV5-1 and J usage is TRBJ2-7, with D uncertain. The germline V and J ends were trimmed by 0 bases and 3 bases, with 7 bases remaining between them. CDR1 and CDR2 (germline): SGHRS, YFSETQ. This CDR3 region has 13 residues. The CDR3 loop reads CASSLVQNYEQYF. The CDR3 DNA follows: TGCGCCAGCAGCTTGGTACAGAACTACGAGCAGTACTTC.

The chain uses TRBV28 and TRBJ1-2; TRBD1 might be the D (6 bases). Germline values: CDR1 MDHEN, CDR2 SYDVKM. The CDR3 runs to 13 residues. V was shortened by 11 bases and J by 0 bases, with 13 bases between the two germline ends. The CDR3 is CALGTLTNYGYTF. The CDR3 DNA reads TGTGCCCTCGGGACACTTACTAACTATGGCTACACCTTC.